Below, 29 T cell receptor beta chains from the same sample are listed, as sequenced in a study of blood T cell repertoires in COVID-19. TCRdb's table, derived via immunoSEQ multiplex PCR, lists solely in-frame clones and lacks some. The sample lists 120,000 or so clones; about 86% were seen once. Material for sequencing was peripheral blood. The receptor set was obtained from a man aged 80 or over with active or convalescent COVID-19.

Worth noting for this clone: Other DNA variants within this sample encode the same CDR3. V gene TRBV5-1 combines with J gene TRBJ1-1; tentative D call: TRBD1 (5 bases). This CDR3 region has 13 residues. Deletions cut 2 bases from V and 4 bases from J, with 9 bases between. Germline CDR1 is SGHRS and CDR2 is YFSETQ. CDR3 coding DNA: TGCGCCAGCAGCTTTCAGGGAAGCACTGAAGCTTTCTTT. Translated, it gives CASSFQGSTEAFF.

The gene calls are TRBV7-2 and TRBJ2-5; 12 positions match TRBD2. V gave up 2 bases and J gave up 9 bases; unmatched junction bases: 1. The CDR3 is 13 amino acids. Germline V CDR1 and CDR2: SGHTA, FQGNSA. CDR3 residues: CASSLPSGGAQYF. CDR3 nucleotide sequence: TGTGCCAGCAGCTTACCTAGCGGGGGGGCCCAGTACTTC.

The rearrangement links TRBV5-1 to TRBJ1-1; 10 bases align to TRBD1. Germline CDR1 and CDR2: SGHRS and YFSETQ. CDR3 length: 16 residues. The ends lost 0 bases at V and 5 bases at J; junction bases unmatched: 7. The chain's CDR3 is CASSLGDRGVGTEAFF. In DNA form, the CDR3 reads TGCGCCAGCAGCTTGGGGGACAGGGGAGTAGGAACTGAAGCTTTCTTT.

For this clone: This sample also contains other DNA sequences that code for the same CDR3. The chain employs TRBV7-8 and TRBJ2-3; 11 bases agree with TRBD1. Trimming removed 4 bases from V and 0 bases from J; junction bases left unmatched: 3. The CDR3 runs to 16 residues. The V gene's germline CDR1 is SGHVS and CDR2 FQNEAQ. CDR3 amino acids: CASSSGQGASTDTQYF. The DNA of the CDR3 is TGTGCCAGCAGCTCCGGACAGGGGGCTAGCACAGATACGCAGTATTTT.

V usage is TRBV7-2 and J usage is TRBJ1-1; weak D call: TRBD1 (5 bases). CDR1 SGHTA and CDR2 FQGNSA come from the germline V gene. This CDR3 is built from 14 residues. V was cut by 4 bases and J by 7 bases, with 16 bases left in between. In nucleotides, the CDR3 is TGTGCCAGCAGCTCCCGGGGGACTGGGGGTGAAGCTTTCTTT. It translates to CASSSRGTGGEAFF.

This sequence joins TRBV12-3 or TRBV12-4 and TRBJ1-2, with D possibly matching TRBD1 (6 bases). CDR3 size: 12 residues. The V end was cut by 9 bases, the J end by 4 bases, with 12 bases between. The CDR3 sequence is CASTGTLYGYTF. CDR3 DNA: TGTGCCAGTACAGGGACCCTCTATGGCTACACCTTC.

The chain joins TRBV9 to TRBJ1-4, with 8 bases aligning to TRBD1. With 4 bases clipped from V and 0 bases from J, the junction kept 2 bases outside the gene matches. Germline assignment: CDR1 SGDLS and CDR2 YYNGEE. The CDR3 runs 15 residues. This CDR3 reads CASSTQGATNEKLFF. The CDR3 nucleotides read TGTGCCAGCAGCACACAGGGGGCAACTAATGAAAAACTGTTTTTT.

The CDR3 protein is CASSAGYYEQYF. CDR3 nucleotides: TGTGCCAGCAGCGCGGGCTATTACGAGCAGTACTTC. This chain links TRBV11-2 with TRBJ2-7, with a tentative D call TRBD2 (5 bases). Germline V gives CDR1 SGHAT, CDR2 FQNNGV. The CDR3 consists of 12 residues. The ends were cut back, 5 bases at V and 4 bases at J, with 9 bases in the middle. Using reference TRBV11-2 and TRBJ2-7 for the parts outside the CDR3, the full variable domain is EAGVAQSPRYKIIEKRQSVAFWCNPISGHATLYWYQQILGQGPKLLIQFQNNGVVDDSQLPKDRFSAERLKGVDSTLKIQPAKLEDSAVYLCASSAGYYEQYFGPGTRLTVT.

This sequence joins TRBV12-3 or TRBV12-4 and TRBJ2-5, with D tentatively TRBD1 (6 bases). Trimming removed 5 bases from V and 4 bases from J, with 11 bases in between. The CDR3 extends over 13 amino acids. The CDR3: CASSPGTPETQYF. The CDR3, as DNA: TGTGCCAGCAGTCCCGGGACACCAGAGACCCAGTACTTC.

This clone was detected only once. The rearrangement uses TRBV4-2 and TRBJ1-2; D is unclear. The CDR3 is made up of 15 amino acids. Trimming took off 0 bases at V and 0 bases at J, with 8 bases between the two ends. Per the germline V gene, CDR1 is LGHNA and CDR2 is YNFKEQ. CDR3 sequence reads: CASSQDYNTNYGYTF. CDR3 nucleotides: TGTGCCAGCAGCCAAGATTACAACACTAACTATGGCTACACCTTC.

The chain links TRBV30 to TRBJ2-7; the D is unclear. This CDR3 region has 14 residues. The germline gives CDR1 GTSNPN, CDR2 SVGIG (reference sequence). V lost 0 bases, J lost 11 bases, and 20 bases lay in between. The chain's CDR3 is CAWSVDTYLKVEYF. In DNA form, the CDR3 reads TGTGCCTGGAGTGTCGACACCTACCTTAAAGTAGAGTACTTC.

This chain connects TRBV2 to TRBJ2-2; perhaps TRBD2 as D (6 bases). This CDR3 contains 14 residues. Trimming cost V 7 bases and J 6 bases, with 15 bases left between them. The V gene's germline CDR1 is SNHLY and CDR2 FYNNEI. CDR3 sequence (DNA): TGTGCCAGCAATGGGGAGGTCGGGCCCGGGGAGCTGTTTTTT. This codes for CASNGEVGPGELFF.

This clone showed up just a few times. The chain uses TRBV6-5 and TRBJ1-1; D is undetermined. This CDR3 is 15 amino acids long. V gave up 0 bases and J gave up 0 bases, with 8 bases separating them. CDR1 MNHEY and CDR2 SVGAGI come from the germline V gene. CDR3 nucleotide sequence: TGTGCCAGCAGTTACTCGTCTATAGTGAACACTGAAGCTTTCTTT. Its protein product is CASSYSSIVNTEAFF.

This rearrangement joins TRBV6-6 to TRBJ2-3, with 8 bases aligning to TRBD1. The V segment lost 6 bases and the J segment 5 bases; nucleotides outside the gene matches: 7. Germline-derived CDR1 and CDR2 are MNHNY and SVGAGI (reference sequence). The CDR3 is 14 residues long. In DNA form, the CDR3 reads TGTGCCAGCAGATCAGGGGGCAGGGGAGATACGCAGTATTTT. Its translation is CASRSGGRGDTQYF.

About this clone: Its ends do not fully match the called genes, so a read error is possible. The chain joins TRBV7-9 to TRBJ1-2; the match to TRBD1 covers 8 bases. This CDR3 is 13 amino acids long. Germline CDR1 is SEHNR and CDR2 is FQNEAQ (reference sequence). The DNA for the CDR3 is TGTGCCAGCAGCTTAGAAGGGGAGGACAGGGTCGCCTTC. As protein: CASSLEGEDRVAF.

This sequence joins TRBV4-3 and TRBJ1-4, with TRBD1 matching over 7 bases. V dropped 6 bases and J dropped 1; count of bases not matched to a gene: 5. This CDR3 has 15 residues. Germline CDR1 LGHNA, CDR2 YSLEER. DNA for the CDR3: TGCGCCAGCAGTCACAGGGGCAGAACTAATGAAAAACTGTTTTTT. Amino acids: CASSHRGRTNEKLFF.

This chain joins TRBV6-4 and TRBJ2-1, with 10 nucleotides matching TRBD2. The CDR3 contains 15 residues. Trimming at V came to 5 bases and at J to 7 bases, leaving 8 bases not matched to a gene. Germline lookup yields CDR1 MRHNA and CDR2 SNTAGT. The CDR3 here is CASSIFSGGLNEQFF. The DNA of the CDR3 is TGTGCCAGCAGTATATTTAGCGGGGGGCTTAATGAGCAGTTCTTC.

V usage is TRBV10-3 and J usage is TRBJ2-3; possible D gene TRBD1, 5 bases. The germline CDR1 and CDR2 sequences are ENHRY and SYGVKD. V was shortened by 6 bases and J by 1 base, with 11 bases between the two germline ends. CDR3 length: 14 amino acids. In DNA, the CDR3 is TGTGCCATCAGCGATAGCAGGGGCACAGATACGCAGTATTTT. This gives the protein CAISDSRGTDTQYF.

The V gene is TRBV27, the J gene TRBJ1-5; TRBD1 might be the D (6 bases). Germline V CDR1 and CDR2: MNHEY, SMNVEV (reference sequence). V was clipped by 5 bases and J by 1 base, with 15 bases between them. CDR3 length: 16 residues. In nucleotides, the CDR3 is TGTGCCAGCAGTACAACAGACAGGCAGAGCAATCAGCCCCAGCATTTT. It yields the protein CASSTTDRQSNQPQHF.

V gene TRBV30 combines with J gene TRBJ1-1; 7 nucleotides line up with TRBD1. J gave up 0 bases and V 0 bases, and 4 bases lay outside the gene matches. CDR3 size: 15 residues. The germline CDR1 and CDR2 sequences are GTSNPN and SVGIG (reference sequence). The CDR3 loop reads CAWSVLGTVNTEAFF. CDR3 sequence (DNA): TGTGCCTGGAGTGTACTTGGGACAGTGAACACTGAAGCTTTCTTT.

CDR3 residues: CSVEARDRDSYEQYF. The CDR3 bases are TGCAGCGTTGAAGCGAGGGACAGGGACTCCTACGAGCAGTACTTC. This chain uses TRBV29-1 with TRBJ2-7; the match to TRBD1 covers 9 bases. This CDR3 region has 15 residues. Per the germline V gene, CDR1 is SQVTM and CDR2 is ANQGSEA. Unmatched junction bases numbered 4, after V lost 1 base and J lost 0 bases.

This chain uses TRBV30 with TRBJ2-5; no clear D. V dropped 4 bases and J dropped 5 bases, with 17 bases sitting between them. The CDR3 covers 14 residues. Germline values: CDR1 GTSNPN, CDR2 SVGIG (reference sequence). In DNA form, the CDR3 reads TGTGCCTGGAAACGCATACAGTATTCGGAGACCCAGTACTTC. This sequence encodes CAWKRIQYSETQYF.

The chain has TRBV27 and TRBJ2-7, with TRBD2 as a possible D gene (6 bases). The CDR3 consists of 13 residues. The germline V and J ends were trimmed by 11 bases and 4 bases, with 18 bases remaining between them. CDR1 and CDR2 from the germline V gene are MNHEY and SMNVEV (reference sequence). CDR3 DNA: TGTGCCTCAAGCACGGGCGGGGATTACGAGCAGTACTTC. This translates into CASSTGGDYEQYF.

V and J are TRBV12-3 or TRBV12-4 and TRBJ1-2, with D tentatively TRBD1 (5 bases). Trimming stripped 5 bases from V and 2 bases from J, with 9 bases between. The CDR3 is 13 residues long. CDR3 sequence reads: CASSAPGNYGYTF. CDR3 coding DNA: TGTGCCAGCAGTGCCCCAGGGAACTATGGCTACACCTTC.

This clone was observed a few times. The CDR3 region has the DNA TGTGCCAGCAGTGTGGGGACAGGGGGCCATGGCTACACCTTC. Translation: CASSVGTGGHGYTF. The chain recombines TRBV2 with TRBJ1-2; TRBD1 agrees at 12 bases. CDR3 length: 14 amino acids. The germline V gene encodes CDR1 SNHLY and CDR2 FYNNEI. V gave up 4 bases and J gave up 6 bases; unmatched junction bases: 3.

This chain links TRBV7-2 with TRBJ2-1; maybe TRBD1 (5 bases). With 3 bases removed from V and 9 bases from J, the gap between germline ends came to 12 bases. CDR1 and CDR2 from the germline V gene are SGHTA and FQGNSA. This CDR3 spans 13 amino acids. CDR3 amino acids: CASSFQGPTEQFF. CDR3 nucleotide sequence: TGTGCCAGCAGCTTCCAGGGTCCGACTGAGCAGTTCTTC.

The chain uses TRBV13 and TRBJ2-2, with 9 nucleotides matching TRBD1. CDR3 length equals 18 residues. Germline V gene sequence: CDR1 PRHDT, CDR2 FYEKMQ (reference sequence). With V trimmed by 1 base and J by 5 bases, 11 bases remained unmatched. The CDR3 DNA follows: TGTGCCAGCAGCTTAGCATCCGGGACAGGGTCGTTTACCGGGGAGCTGTTTTTT. This encodes CASSLASGTGSFTGELFF.

As to this clone: The same CDR3 can be traced to other DNA sequences in this sample. V gene TRBV7-2 combines with J gene TRBJ2-1; TRBD2 matches at 8 bases. The CDR3 is 15 residues long. V shed 0 bases, J shed 4 bases, and the junction held 2 bases outside the gene matches. Germline-derived CDR1 and CDR2 are SGHTA and FQGNSA. The CDR3: CASSLARGGYNEQFF. The CDR3 nucleotides read TGTGCCAGCAGCTTAGCTCGGGGGGGATACAATGAGCAGTTCTTC.

The rearrangement uses TRBV7-2 and TRBJ2-3; D may be TRBD1 (5 bases). The CDR3 has 12 amino acids. Trimming removed 2 bases at V and 9 bases at J, with 9 bases between. Per the germline V gene, CDR1 is SGHTA and CDR2 is FQGNSA. CDR3 sequence: CASSLSPGTQYF. The CDR3 nucleotides read TGTGCCAGCAGCTTATCTCCAGGGACGCAGTATTTT.